A selection of T cell receptor beta chains follows, all from one sample in a study of response to subunit inactivated influenza vaccine. TCRdb reprocessed the RT-PCR reads via MiXCR and lists one record per CDR3 protein. The data contain 550,000 to 600,000 distinct CDR3 sequences, roughly 12% of them seen just once; the ten biggest clones take up roughly 10%. The input for sequencing was PBMCs from blood, taken on the day of vaccination. These receptors all come from a man in his forties or fifties who received an inactivated influenza vaccine. Both conserved end residues are part of each CDR3. The order of the fields is clone size, CDR3 length, D gene, J gene, V gene, CDR3 DNA, CDR3 protein. D genes are given only for firm matches. Clone size, where shown, is once, few, many, or a class for clones that have expanded.

abundance: few
len: 17
d_gene: TRBD2
j_gene: TRBJ2-1
v_gene: TRBV10-3
CDR3nt: TGTGCCATCAGCGGGAGGACTAGCGGGCCGTCCTACAATGAGCAGTTCTTC
CDR3aa: CAISGRTSGPSYNEQFF

abundance: .
len: 15
d_gene: TRBD1
j_gene: TRBJ2-3
v_gene: TRBV4-1
CDR3nt: TGCGCCAGCAGCAAACAGGGGCCTAGTACAGATACGCAGTATTTT
CDR3aa: CASSKQGPSTDTQYF

abundance: .
len: 16
d_gene: TRBD2
j_gene: TRBJ2-2
v_gene: TRBV30
CDR3nt: TGTGCCTGGAGACCGGGACTAGCGGGAGGCACCGGGGAGCTGTTTTTT
CDR3aa: CAWRPGLAGGTGELFF

abundance: few
len: 14
d_gene: TRBD2
j_gene: TRBJ2-3
v_gene: TRBV29-1
CDR3nt: TGCAGCGTTGAGCCGGGACTAGAACCAGATACGCAGTATTTT
CDR3aa: CSVEPGLEPDTQYF

abundance: many
len: 13
d_gene: .
j_gene: TRBJ2-5
v_gene: TRBV7-2
CDR3nt: TGTGCCAGCAGCCCAGGGTTACGAGAGACCCAGTACTTC
CDR3aa: CASSPGLRETQYF

abundance: once
len: 12
d_gene: TRBD1
j_gene: TRBJ1-1
v_gene: TRBV20-1
CDR3nt: TGCAGTGCTAGACAGGGGGCAGGTGAAGCTTTCTTT
CDR3aa: CSARQGAGEAFF

abundance: .
len: 16
d_gene: TRBD1
j_gene: TRBJ2-3
v_gene: TRBV5-1
CDR3nt: TGCGCCAGCCGCCCGTACACGACAGGGGGTATAGATACGCAGTATTTT
CDR3aa: CASRPYTTGGIDTQYF

abundance: .
len: 15
d_gene: .
j_gene: TRBJ2-5
v_gene: TRBV20-1
CDR3nt: TGCAGTGCTAGAGATGGGCAGGGGTTCCAAGAGACCCAGTACTTC
CDR3aa: CSARDGQGFQETQYF

abundance: few
len: 16
d_gene: .
j_gene: TRBJ2-1
v_gene: TRBV5-6
CDR3nt: TGTGCCAGCAGCTCGACCCCGGGACTGCCTTTTGGTGAGCAGTTCTTC
CDR3aa: CASSSTPGLPFGEQFF

abundance: .
len: 14
d_gene: TRBD1
j_gene: TRBJ1-2
v_gene: TRBV4-3
CDR3nt: TGCGCCAGCAGCCAGGAGACAGGGGATCGTGGCTACACCTTC
CDR3aa: CASSQETGDRGYTF

abundance: .
len: 15
d_gene: .
j_gene: TRBJ2-3
v_gene: TRBV24-1
CDR3nt: TGTGCCACCAGTGTCGGGACCTACGCGGCAGATACGCAGTATTTT
CDR3aa: CATSVGTYAADTQYF

abundance: .
len: 14
d_gene: .
j_gene: TRBJ2-1
v_gene: TRBV25-1
CDR3nt: TGTGCCAGCAGAATAAGCGGCTCCTACAATGAGCAGTTCTTC
CDR3aa: CASRISGSYNEQFF

abundance: .
len: 14
d_gene: .
j_gene: TRBJ2-6
v_gene: TRBV10-3
CDR3nt: TGTGCCATCAGGCAGGCCTCTGGGGCCAACGTCCTGACTTTC
CDR3aa: CAIRQASGANVLTF

abundance: many
len: 13
d_gene: .
j_gene: TRBJ1-6
v_gene: TRBV20-1
CDR3nt: TGCAGTGCTAGAGATTTTCCAAATTCACCCCTCCACTTT
CDR3aa: CSARDFPNSPLHF

abundance: few
len: 14
d_gene: .
j_gene: TRBJ2-7
v_gene: TRBV27
CDR3nt: TGTGCCAGCAGTTTTTATGGGGACAAGATCAAGCAGTACTTC
CDR3aa: CASSFYGDKIKQYF

abundance: .
len: 13
d_gene: .
j_gene: TRBJ1-5
v_gene: TRBV7-2
CDR3nt: TGTGCCAGCAGCGTCATCGGAGTTTCTCCCCAGCGTTTT
CDR3aa: CASSVIGVSPQRF

abundance: .
len: 14
d_gene: .
j_gene: TRBJ1-4
v_gene: TRBV12-3/TRBV12-4
CDR3nt: TGTGCCAGCAGTTTTGGAGGTACCGCTGAAAAACTGTTTTTT
CDR3aa: CASSFGGTAEKLFF

abundance: few
len: 15
d_gene: TRBD1
j_gene: TRBJ2-1
v_gene: TRBV6-1
CDR3nt: TGTGCCAGCAGTGAAGCCGGGACAGGGATCAATGAGCAGTTCTTC
CDR3aa: CASSEAGTGINEQFF

abundance: .
len: 14
d_gene: TRBD2
j_gene: TRBJ2-1
v_gene: TRBV7-9
CDR3nt: TGTGCCAGCAGCTTAGGGACTAGCGGTCGTGGCCAGTTCTTC
CDR3aa: CASSLGTSGRGQFF

abundance: few
len: 18
d_gene: TRBD2
j_gene: TRBJ2-7
v_gene: TRBV27
CDR3nt: TGTGCCAGCAGTCGCCACCCGGGCGGGAGGATTATTGCCTACGAGCAGTACTTC
CDR3aa: CASSRHPGGRIIAYEQYF

abundance: many
len: 16
d_gene: .
j_gene: TRBJ2-3
v_gene: TRBV11-2
CDR3nt: TGTGCCAGCAGCTTTTTACAGGGACTTAGCACAGATACGCAGTATTTT
CDR3aa: CASSFLQGLSTDTQYF

abundance: .
len: 18
d_gene: .
j_gene: TRBJ2-6
v_gene: TRBV4-3
CDR3nt: TGCGCCAGCAGCCAAGAAAGCTTCGGCTCAGCGGGGGCCAACGTCCTGACTTTC
CDR3aa: CASSQESFGSAGANVLTF

abundance: many
len: 14
d_gene: TRBD2
j_gene: TRBJ2-7
v_gene: TRBV28
CDR3nt: TGTGCCAGCAGTTTGCGGGAGGGCCTCTACGAGCAGTACTTC
CDR3aa: CASSLREGLYEQYF

abundance: few
len: 15
d_gene: .
j_gene: TRBJ2-1
v_gene: TRBV24-1
CDR3nt: TGTGCCACCAGTGATTTGCACGGAGGAAACAATGAGCAGTTCTTC
CDR3aa: CATSDLHGGNNEQFF

abundance: .
len: 14
d_gene: TRBD1
j_gene: TRBJ1-1
v_gene: TRBV27
CDR3nt: TGTGCCAGCAGCCGTACAGGGGTCTACACTGAAGCTTTCTTT
CDR3aa: CASSRTGVYTEAFF

abundance: .
len: 14
d_gene: TRBD2
j_gene: TRBJ2-7
v_gene: TRBV20-1
CDR3nt: TGCAGTGCCCCTAATAGCGGGAGACCCTACGAGCAGTACTTC
CDR3aa: CSAPNSGRPYEQYF

abundance: .
len: 14
d_gene: .
j_gene: TRBJ2-1
v_gene: TRBV29-1
CDR3nt: TGCAGCGTTGAAGATACCGGGTCCTACAATGAGCAGTTCTTC
CDR3aa: CSVEDTGSYNEQFF

abundance: .
len: 14
d_gene: TRBD1
j_gene: TRBJ1-1
v_gene: TRBV5-1
CDR3nt: TGCGCCAGCAGCACCGGACAGGTGGTCCCCGAAGCTTTCTTT
CDR3aa: CASSTGQVVPEAFF

abundance: few
len: 14
d_gene: TRBD1
j_gene: TRBJ1-2
v_gene: TRBV12-3/TRBV12-4
CDR3nt: TGTGCCAGCAGTTTAGAGGGGGCGCACTATGGCTACACCTTC
CDR3aa: CASSLEGAHYGYTF